This T cell receptor (beta chain) was sequenced during a study of vaccination effects on CD4 cells after COVID-19. Study-wide background: Samples gathered post-vaccine arrived a median of 72 days past the second dose.

Whole-study results and caveats: Long after vaccination, the clones induced by infection and by vaccine shrank markedly in size.

CD4+ T cells specific for antigen were expanded with viral peptide pools by the ViraFEST assay before sequencing. With more than 9 days of culture completed, CD4+ T cells were isolated. Two-dose BNT162b2 or mRNA-1273 vaccination was given to participants. For each well, a few million PBMC were cultured with 10 IU/ml IL-2 and 8 to 10 ug/ml peptides. Half the medium was replaced with IL-2 medium on days 3 and 7. CDR1 and CDR2 from the germline V gene are SGHTA and FQGNSA. The V and J ends lost 0 bases and 5 bases respectively, with 7 bases between them. CDR3 length equals 13 residues. Sequencing was performed with immunoSEQ multiplex PCR; in TCRdb, only in-frame clones are kept and a portion is missing. The table has just under 60,000 clones, under 80% seen once. Notes on this clone: What it binds is unknown.

This sequence was found in a human donor who received a COVID-19 vaccine. The material was CD4+ T cells from PBMCs cultured with HCoV-OC43 spike peptides, obtained after COVID-19 vaccination. Subset specified: HCoV-OC43 spike overlapping peptide pool stimulation. The chain couples TRBV7-2 to TRBJ1-2; D ambiguous. CDR3 sequence: CASSLAGGYGYTF. As DNA, the CDR3 is TGTGCCAGCAGCTTAGCCGGCGGGTATGGCTACACCTTC.